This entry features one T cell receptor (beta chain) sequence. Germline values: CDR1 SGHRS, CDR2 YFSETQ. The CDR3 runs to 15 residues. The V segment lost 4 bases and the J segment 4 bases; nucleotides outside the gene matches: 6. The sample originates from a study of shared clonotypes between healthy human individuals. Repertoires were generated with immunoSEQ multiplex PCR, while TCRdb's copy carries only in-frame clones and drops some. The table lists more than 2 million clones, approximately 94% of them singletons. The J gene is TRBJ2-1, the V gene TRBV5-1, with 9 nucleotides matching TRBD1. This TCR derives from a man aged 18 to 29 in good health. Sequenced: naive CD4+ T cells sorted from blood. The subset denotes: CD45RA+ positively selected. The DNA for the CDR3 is TGCGCCAGCAGCCAGGACAGGGGAATTTACAATGAGCAGTTCTTC. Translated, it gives CASSQDRGIYNEQFF.